Each of the 30 T cell receptor beta chains below was sequenced from the same sample in a study of T-cell memory formation after mild COVID-19. TCRdb reanalysed the 5' RACE reads using MiXCR and keeps one entry per CDR3 protein. The sample has about 500,000 distinct CDR3 sequences, roughly 20% seen once. The sequenced sample was PBMCs or a T cell subset sorted from them (not recorded which). The receptors stem from an adult woman who had mild COVID-19 (a few samples of this study predate the infection). Cell type and time point are not known.

The J gene is TRBJ2-4, the V gene TRBV19; no definite D call. CDR3 length: 13 amino acids. Between the trimmed V and J ends, which lost 6 bases and 6 bases, there was a span of 12 bases. CDR1 and CDR2 from the germline V gene are LNHDA and SQIVND (reference sequence). The CDR3 reads CASRPPKGNIQYF. In nucleotides, the CDR3 is TGTGCCAGTAGACCACCTAAGGGAAACATTCAGTACTTC.

V and J are TRBV11-2 and TRBJ2-6; no clear D gene. The CDR3 extends over 19 amino acids. Trimming pared 0 bases from V and 0 bases from J, leaving 15 bases between. From germline, CDR1 is SGHAT and CDR2 FQNNGV. The DNA of the CDR3 is TGTGCCAGCAGCTTAGAGACCCTACGTTCTCGCTCTGGGGCCAACGTCCTGACTTTC. This translates into CASSLETLRSRSGANVLTF. Full variable domain (rest looked up from reference TRBV11-2 and TRBJ2-6): EAGVAQSPRYKIIEKRQSVAFWCNPISGHATLYWYQQILGQGPKLLIQFQNNGVVDDSQLPKDRFSAERLKGVDSTLKIQPAKLEDSAVYLCASSLETLRSRSGANVLTFGAGSRLTVL.

The rearrangement joins TRBV20-1 to TRBJ2-3; 10 positions agree with TRBD2. The CDR3 is 15 residues long. From germline, CDR1 is DFQATT and CDR2 SNEGSKA (reference sequence). With 6 bases clipped from V and 0 bases from J, the junction kept 6 bases outside the gene matches. In DNA form, the CDR3 reads TGCAGTGCCTCAGGACTAGCGGCGAGCACAGATACGCAGTATTTT. Translating gives CSASGLAASTDTQYF.

The sample holds a few counts of this clonotype. The genes are TRBV7-9 and TRBJ1-2, with 8 bases that match TRBD1. CDR3 length: 17 residues. The V and J ends lost 4 bases and 2 bases, in that order; junction bases with no gene match: 12. CDR1 and CDR2 (germline): SEHNR, FQNEAQ (reference sequence). The CDR3 DNA is TGTGCCAGCAGCTCATCCATAGGGCGACAGGGGAACTATGGCTACACCTTC. Its protein is CASSSSIGRQGNYGYTF.

This chain connects TRBV12-5 to TRBJ2-7; unclear D gene. This CDR3 spans 13 amino acids. Trimming pared 4 bases from V and 1 base from J, leaving 8 bases between. Germline values: CDR1 LGHNT, CDR2 FRNRAP. CDR3 residues: CASGSLGSYEQYF. CDR3 coding DNA: TGTGCTAGTGGTTCCCTCGGTTCCTACGAGCAGTACTTC.

V is TRBV7-9 and J is TRBJ2-7, with D possibly matching TRBD2 (6 bases). Trimming removed 5 bases at V and 0 bases at J, with 8 bases between. CDR3 length: 13 amino acids. Germline V gene lookup returns CDR1 SEHNR and CDR2 FQNEAQ (reference sequence). The CDR3 DNA follows: TGTGCCAGCAGCGCCGGGAGCTCCTACGAGCAGTACTTC. Translated: CASSAGSSYEQYF. Combining the CDR3 with reference TRBV7-9 and TRBJ2-7 gives the whole variable domain DTGVSQNPRHKITKRGQNVTFRCDPISEHNRLYWYRQTLGQGPEFLTYFQNEAQLEKSRLLSDRFSAERPKGSFSTLEIQRTEQGDSAMYLCASSAGSSYEQYFGPGTRLTVT.

The V call is TRBV14, the J call TRBJ2-7, with D perhaps TRBD1 (6 bases). V was cut by 1 base and J by 8 bases, with 18 bases left in between. In germline, CDR1 is SGHDN, CDR2 FVKESK. The length of the CDR3 is 15 residues. CDR3 amino acids: CASSQALDSRRQQYF. In nucleotides, the CDR3 is TGTGCCAGCAGCCAAGCCTTGGACAGTAGACGACAGCAGTACTTC.

The V call is TRBV6-5, the J call TRBJ2-7; 10 bases line up with TRBD1. This CDR3 is 14 amino acids long. Germline assignment: CDR1 MNHEY and CDR2 SVGAGI. V was pared by 8 bases and J by 3 bases, with 7 bases of the junction left unmatched. The DNA for the CDR3 is TGTGCCAGCGGTCCCGGGACAGGGGACTACGAGCAGTACTTC. Its protein product is CASGPGTGDYEQYF.

This clonotype was detected a few times. The chain uses TRBV12-3 or TRBV12-4 and TRBJ2-1; TRBD2 might be the D (6 bases). V shed 3 bases and J shed 13 bases, with 25 bases lying between them. The CDR3 covers 16 residues. The CDR3: CASSLGRPGLRDRQFF. DNA of the CDR3: TGTGCCAGCAGTTTGGGCCGACCGGGACTGAGGGATAGACAGTTCTTC.

In this sample, this clonotype turned up many times. At one end the junction does not follow the germline gene, possibly because of a read error. The rearrangement joins TRBV27 to TRBJ2-5; D unclear. Germline lookup yields CDR1 MNHEY and CDR2 SMNVEV (reference sequence). CDR3 length equals 14 residues. In DNA form, the CDR3 reads TGTGCCAGCAGCTTATTCGGCGGCCAAGAGACCCAGTACTTC. It translates to CASSLFGGQETQYF.

V and J are TRBV24-1 and TRBJ1-2; D may be TRBD1 (5 bases). The germline V gene encodes CDR1 KGHDR and CDR2 SFDVKD. The CDR3 extends over 13 amino acids. The V and J ends lost 1 base and 4 bases respectively, with 6 bases between them. The chain's CDR3 is CATSDFGGYGYTF. The CDR3 nucleotides read TGTGCCACCAGTGATTTTGGGGGCTATGGCTACACCTTC.

This clonotype came up a few times. This chain uses TRBV27 with TRBJ2-7; no firm D call. CDR3 size: 15 residues. In germline, CDR1 is MNHEY, CDR2 SMNVEV (reference sequence). Trimming took 3 bases from V and 2 from J, leaving 14 bases between them. The CDR3 DNA is TGTGCCAGCAGTTTTGTTGTCCGTGGGGCCTACGAGCAGTACTTC. This codes for CASSFVVRGAYEQYF.

This rearrangement joins TRBV29-1 to TRBJ1-3; TRBD1 might be the D (5 bases). The germline gives CDR1 SQVTM, CDR2 ANQGSEA. V was pared by 0 bases and J by 4 bases, with 16 bases between. The length of the CDR3 is 16 residues. The CDR3 sequence: CSVEDEGRGEGNTIYF. DNA for the CDR3: TGCAGCGTTGAAGACGAGGGCAGAGGGGAAGGAAACACCATATATTTT.

The DNA for the CDR3 is TGCAGCGTTTGGGACAGGAGGAACACTGAAGCTTTCTTT. Translation: CSVWDRRNTEAFF. The J gene is TRBJ1-1, the V gene TRBV29-1, with TRBD1 matching over 8 bases. The CDR3 consists of 13 residues. With V trimmed by 5 bases and J by 1 base, 3 bases remained unmatched. The germline CDR1 and CDR2 sequences are SQVTM and ANQGSEA.

This clonotype was detected only a few times. The chain has TRBV3-1 and TRBJ1-1, with D unresolved. The CDR3 length is 14 residues. Trimming took off 3 bases at V and 0 bases at J, with 8 bases between the two ends. CDR1 LGHDT and CDR2 YNNKEL come from the germline V gene (reference sequence). CDR3 region: CASSHLRVNTEAFF. Written as DNA, the CDR3 is TGTGCCAGCAGCCACCTAAGGGTGAACACTGAAGCTTTCTTT.

The gene calls are TRBV5-4 and TRBJ2-1; TRBD2 matches 7 bases. Germline assignment: CDR1 SGHNT and CDR2 YYREEE (reference sequence). The trim removed 0 bases at V and 0 bases at J, leaving 6 bases unmatched. There are 17 residues in the CDR3. CDR3 sequence reads: CASSLGSSGNSYNEQFF. The CDR3 DNA sequence: TGTGCCAGCAGCTTGGGGTCTAGCGGTAACTCCTACAATGAGCAGTTCTTC.

In its sample, this clonotype was seen a few times. This sequence joins TRBV4-3 and TRBJ2-7; D not certain. CDR1 is LGHNA, CDR2 YSLEER, per germline. The CDR3 length is 16 residues. The V end lost 0 bases, the J end lost 6 bases, and 18 bases lay between the germline ends. The CDR3 loop is CASSQDVGLGKFEQYF. The CDR3 DNA sequence: TGCGCCAGCAGCCAAGACGTAGGATTGGGGAAGTTCGAGCAGTACTTC.

The chain couples TRBV7-9 to TRBJ1-1; D is unclear. With 7 bases removed from V and 1 base from J, the gap between germline ends came to 10 bases. The germline CDR1 and CDR2 sequences are SEHNR and FQNEAQ (reference sequence). The CDR3 has 13 amino acids. The CDR3, as DNA: TGTGCCAGCAACCGCCCGGAGAACACTGAAGCTTTCTTT. Amino acids: CASNRPENTEAFF.

The chain joins TRBV18 to TRBJ2-3; D unclear. Germline V gene sequence: CDR1 KGHSH, CDR2 LQKENI. CDR3 length equals 13 residues. Trimming cost V 6 bases and J 2 bases, with 9 bases left between them. CDR3 nucleotides: TGTGCCAGCTCCGGAACTATCACAGATACGCAGTATTTT. As protein: CASSGTITDTQYF.

This clonotype was counted only a few times. V is TRBV29-1 and J is TRBJ1-2; TRBD1 is a possible D gene (5 bases). V lost 3 bases to trimming and J lost 4 bases, with 12 bases between them. The CDR3 loop spans 13 amino acids. Germline V gene sequence: CDR1 SQVTM, CDR2 ANQGSEA. The CDR3 DNA follows: TGCAGCGTTGATCTTGAGGGACTCTATGGCTACACCTTC. The encoded protein is CSVDLEGLYGYTF.

The rearrangement links TRBV11-2 to TRBJ2-7; D is ambiguous. CDR3 size: 13 residues. Trimming took off 6 bases at V and 7 bases at J, with 16 bases between the two ends. The germline gives CDR1 SGHAT, CDR2 FQNNGV. The CDR3 sequence is CASRSSDPGEQYF. CDR3 nucleotides: TGTGCCAGCAGGTCCTCGGATCCCGGGGAGCAGTACTTC.

CDR3 sequence: CASSPYTNTEAFF. The CDR3 DNA reads TGCGCCAGCAGCCCTTATACGAACACTGAAGCTTTCTTT. V and J are TRBV5-1 and TRBJ1-1; no reliable D call. The germline gives CDR1 SGHRS, CDR2 YFSETQ. V lost 4 bases to trimming and J lost 1 base, with 8 bases between them. The CDR3 is made up of 13 amino acids. Supplemented by reference TRBV5-1 and TRBJ1-1, the full variable domain reads KAGVTQTPRYLIKTRGQQVTLSCSPISGHRSVSWYQQTPGQGLQFLFEYFSETQRNKGNFPGRFSGRQFSNSRSEMNVSTLELGDSALYLCASSPYTNTEAFFGQGTRLTVV.

This sequence joins TRBV7-9 and TRBJ2-5, with TRBD1 matching 7 bases. This CDR3 is built from 16 residues. From germline, CDR1 is SEHNR and CDR2 FQNEAQ (reference sequence). With 0 bases clipped from V and 5 bases from J, the junction kept 9 bases outside the gene matches. The CDR3 protein is CASSLATTGPGETQYF. CDR3 bases: TGTGCCAGCAGCTTAGCGACGACAGGGCCGGGTGAGACCCAGTACTTC.

The rearrangement joins TRBV9 to TRBJ2-1, with TRBD1 identical over 10 bases. Trimming at V came to 3 bases and at J to 7 bases, leaving 10 bases not matched to a gene. Germline V gene data show CDR1 as SGDLS and CDR2 as YYNGEE. This CDR3 has 16 residues. Here the CDR3 reads CASSGNRDRGNNEQFF. CDR3 nucleotides: TGTGCCAGCAGCGGAAACCGGGACAGGGGAAATAATGAGCAGTTCTTC.

This clonotype was recorded a few times. The gene calls are TRBV4-1 and TRBJ1-6; D call uncertain. V was trimmed by 0 bases and J by 0 bases, leaving 9 bases between them. The CDR3 is made up of 17 amino acids. Germline V CDR1 and CDR2: MGHRA, YSYEKL. In nucleotides, the CDR3 is TGCGCCAGCAGCCAAGATCTGGCCAGCTCCTATAATTCACCCCTCCACTTT. It specifies CASSQDLASSYNSPLHF.

The chain links TRBV5-1 to TRBJ1-1; possible D gene TRBD1, 6 bases. The germline V and J ends were trimmed by 0 bases and 4 bases, with 13 bases remaining between them. CDR1 SGHRS and CDR2 YFSETQ come from the germline V gene. The length of the CDR3 is 15 residues. In DNA form, the CDR3 reads TGCGCCAGCAGCTTGGAAATGGGGGCGGGCACTGAAGCTTTCTTT. Translated, it gives CASSLEMGAGTEAFF.

This clonotype has at least ten counts. The genes are TRBV5-1 and TRBJ2-5; D call uncertain. This CDR3 spans 18 amino acids. V shed 1 base and J shed 4 bases, with 23 bases lying between them. Germline V gene sequence: CDR1 SGHRS, CDR2 YFSETQ. CDR3 DNA: TGCGCCAGCAGCTTGTGGACGGCCTCGGGCCCGACCCCAGAGACCCAGTACTTC. Its protein is CASSLWTASGPTPETQYF.

V usage is TRBV4-2 and J usage is TRBJ2-7; TRBD1 aligns across 7 bases. Trimming removed 5 bases from V and 0 bases from J; junction bases left unmatched: 7. There are 15 residues in the CDR3. The germline CDR1 and CDR2 sequences are LGHNA and YNFKEQ. The CDR3 DNA reads TGTGCCAGCAGCAGACAGGGCCTCAGCTCCTACGAGCAGTACTTC. Translating it yields CASSRQGLSSYEQYF.

This clonotype was recorded at least ten times. The chain is built from TRBV5-1 and TRBJ2-1; TRBD2 matches at 8 bases. After removal of 5 bases from V and 0 bases from J, the junction contained 7 bases not matched to a gene. The germline gives CDR1 SGHRS, CDR2 YFSETQ. This CDR3 is built from 16 residues. CDR3 nucleotides: TGCGCCAGCAGGCTGATGAGCGGGAGCTCCTACAATGAGCAGTTCTTC. It translates to CASRLMSGSSYNEQFF. The full variable domain, in which reference TRBV5-1 and TRBJ2-1 provide the parts outside the CDR3, is KAGVTQTPRYLIKTRGQQVTLSCSPISGHRSVSWYQQTPGQGLQFLFEYFSETQRNKGNFPGRFSGRQFSNSRSEMNVSTLELGDSALYLCASRLMSGSSYNEQFFGPGTRLTVL.

This clonotype was seen only a few times. J is TRBJ2-7 and V is TRBV7-4; the D is unclear. Germline lookup yields CDR1 SGHVT and CDR2 SQSDAQ. The CDR3 runs to 11 residues. Trimming cost V 5 bases and J 6 bases, with 8 bases left between them. CDR3 region: CASSPTGEQYF. For the CDR3, the DNA is TGTGCCAGCAGCCCCACGGGCGAGCAGTACTTC.